This TCR beta chain originates from a study of shared clonotypes between healthy human individuals. Study observations and caveats: Represented genetic and exposure-history diversity was restricted by having few donors.

The CDR3 is 13 residues long. The V segment lost 8 bases and the J segment 4 bases; nucleotides outside the gene matches: 8. CDR1 is SNHLY, CDR2 FYNNEI, per germline. This table comes from immunoSEQ multiplex PCR, and its TCRdb copy is limited to in-frame clones, with some not included. This sample has over 2 million clones; approximately 95% occur once, and the top ten carry around 0.13%. The donors, healthy adults who were HIV-negative, had experienced no recent acute infections or vaccinations. A CD45RA-negative memory subset and a CD45RA+ naive subset were separated from the CD4+ cells. Points on this clone: Antigen specificity is unknown.

The sequence came from a man aged 18 to 35 in good health. The chain uses TRBV2 and TRBJ2-7, with TRBD2 matching over 7 bases. The sequenced material came from naive CD4+ T cells sorted from blood. Specified subset: CD45RA+ positively selected. DNA for the CDR3: TGTGCCAGCGGGAGGGGCCGATTATACGAGCAGTACTTC. This codes for CASGRGRLYEQYF.